This T cell receptor beta chain was sequenced in a study of cytomegalovirus exposure and HLA in healthy donors. The study's findings and limits: Researchers counted around 180 TCR beta chains as cytomegalovirus-associated.

Notes on this clone: Its cognate antigen is unknown.

Libraries were prepared by immunoSEQ multiplex PCR; TCRdb keeps only in-frame clonotypes and omits some of them. The table records about 180,000 clones, approximately 81% of them present only once. This CDR3 has 15 amino acids. Germline V gene sequence: CDR1 SEHNR, CDR2 FQNEAQ (reference sequence). The V gene end was trimmed by 5 bases and the J gene end by 5 bases; junction bases not matched to a gene: 9. Sequencing was carried out using PBMCs. The chain links TRBV7-9 to TRBJ2-1, with 7 nucleotides matching TRBD1. The receptor was isolated from a man aged 18 to 29 in good health and CMV-seropositive. The CDR3 protein is CASSPRRTGDNEQFF. The CDR3 DNA is TGTGCCAGCAGCCCTAGAAGGACAGGCGACAATGAGCAGTTCTTC.